The text below deals with one TCR beta chain. This clone registers as medium-sized (0.01 to 0.1%) within its sample. Its antigen is not yet known. Base qualities are not recorded, but no much larger clone differs from it by a single base. The sample originates from a study of graft-versus-host responses after intestinal transplantation (dated by TCRdb to the early 2020s). About the full investigation: Multivisceral, liver-intestinal, or isolated intestinal transplants were received by the recipients. Anti-thymocyte globulin induction was given to all recipients, followed by maintenance tacrolimus and steroids for around three years. Bulk TCR-beta CDR3 sequencing was used to track graft-versus-host and host-versus-graft alloreactive T cell clones in the graft, circulation and bone marrow after intestinal transplantation. To identify alloreactive clones, pre-transplant mixed lymphocyte reaction products were sequenced and compared with unstimulated pre-transplant donor and recipient T cells. The cohort enrolled 20 to 30 intestinal transplant recipients including one retransplant, and a few patients lacking pretransplant specimens were excluded. A peak of at least 4% donor T cells among recipient peripheral blood mononuclear cells was the definition used for donor T cell macrochimerism. Instead of going to the commercial service, samples from a few later patients were sequenced in-house on an Illumina MiSeq and processed with MiXCR. Results and caveats for the whole study, not just this receptor: Patients with donor T cell macrochimerism had high GvH to HvG T cell clonal ratios in their allografts. Peak levels of circulating GvH clones were associated with declines in HvG clones early after transplant. The relatively low number and heterogeneity of intestinal transplant patients limited the conclusions. GvH clones turned up in recipient bone marrow, with some appearing earlier in ileal mucosa or blood, a pattern consistent with an intestinal mucosal origin.

CDR1 and CDR2, looked up from the germline V gene (reference sequence), are LNHDA and SQIVND. The CDR3 contains 13 residues, cysteine and phenylalanine counted. Solely the CDR3 DNA is kept, with 39 bases framed from the first base. Deletion took 1 base off V and 3 bases off J, with a span of 7 bases between the germline ends. Libraries were constructed by the immunoSEQ multiplex PCR assay. Adaptive Biotechnologies carried out high-throughput TCR-beta CDR3 sequencing of genomic DNA for most patients. From the authors' description of their analysis: Adaptive's ImmunoSEQ software was the source of the TCR sequencing data for 15 to 20 patients, while a few other patients were processed with MiXCR and VDJtools. Because the origin of CDR3 nucleotide sequences shared between donor and recipient could not be assigned, those sequences were removed. At least 2-fold expansion over unstimulated cells and a minimum CFSE-low frequency of 0.002% (template counts) or 0.001% (read counts) were required for clones to be classified as alloreactive. Clones detected in sequenced pre-transplant spleen, lymph node, or MLR CFSE-low populations of the donor or recipient were defined as mappable. The cumulative frequency of alloreactive clones was calculated as a percentage of all sequences, weighted by copy number. In its TCRdb copy, this immuneACCESS table keeps in-frame sequences only and misses some clones. Where compared with another copy, unresolved V genes explain less than half of these, and the others have no known cause. From that table come the V and J calls and clone size; the DNA was used to work out D and trimming. For this sample the table gives over 7,000 clones, of which under 80% were detected only once. The ten largest make up approximately 31% of the sample.

Dithiothreitol, EDTA incubations and collagenase D digestion were used to isolate intraepithelial and lamina propria lymphocytes from graft specimens. Serial intestinal graft biopsy specimens collected up to 600 days after transplant underwent bulk TCR-beta sequencing. The chain was built from TRBV19 and TRBJ2-7; TRBD2 is a weak D gene call, 5 bases matching. This TCR was sampled from a human patient who received an intestinal transplant, so some T cells may come from the graft donor. Sequenced here: ileum tissue, sampled about 70 weeks after intestinal transplant. The bases are TGTGCCAGTAGTATAGTGGGGAGCTACGAGCAGTACTTC. It translates as CASSIVGSYEQYF.